What follows are 31 T cell receptor beta chains derived from one specimen sequenced in a study of blood T cell repertoires in COVID-19. Here immunoSEQ multiplex PCR was the method, and the copy in TCRdb shows in-frame clones only, minus some. The sample comprises 200,000 or so clones, around 85% of which are singletons, and around 0.93% rests with the top ten. The source material was peripheral blood. These receptors all stem from a man aged 60 to 75 with COVID-19, enrolled during active disease.

This chain uses TRBV28 with TRBJ2-3, with 14 bases aligning to TRBD2. Germline V gene data show CDR1 as MDHEN and CDR2 as SYDVKM. The CDR3 is 18 amino acids. Trimming took 4 bases from V and 4 from J; bases not matched to a gene: 10. The chain's CDR3 is CASSSTHWTSGRPDTQYF. For the CDR3, the DNA is TGTGCCAGCAGTTCTACCCACTGGACTAGCGGGAGGCCAGATACGCAGTATTTT.

The rearrangement links TRBV30 to TRBJ1-2; the D is unclear. CDR3 length: 13 residues. The germline V gene has CDR1 GTSNPN and CDR2 SVGIG (reference sequence). The germline V and J ends were trimmed by 4 bases and 3 bases, with 12 bases remaining between them. The CDR3 here is CAWNKLPHYGYTF. CDR3 coding DNA: TGTGCCTGGAACAAGTTACCTCACTATGGCTACACCTTC.

This chain uses TRBV11-2 with TRBJ1-1; weak D call: TRBD1 (6 bases). V gave up 3 bases and J gave up 1 base, with 9 bases separating them. Germline CDR1 is SGHAT and CDR2 is FQNNGV. CDR3 length: 14 amino acids. The CDR3 is CASSFGGWNTEAFF. The CDR3 DNA reads TGTGCCAGCAGCTTTGGGGGCTGGAACACTGAAGCTTTCTTT.

This chain links TRBV11-3 with TRBJ2-7; 10 bases map to TRBD1. Germline CDR1 and CDR2: SGHNT and YENEEA. J gave up 6 bases and V 5 bases, and 4 bases lay outside the gene matches. CDR3 size: 13 residues. The CDR3 nucleotides read TGTGCCAGCAGCCAAGGGACAGGGGTCGAGCAGTACTTC. Encoded protein: CASSQGTGVEQYF.

This clone was recorded only once. This rearrangement joins TRBV10-3 to TRBJ1-6; D unclear. Germline-derived CDR1 and CDR2 are ENHRY and SYGVKD. Trimming pared 2 bases from V and 7 bases from J, leaving 3 bases between. The CDR3 is made up of 12 amino acids. CDR3 coding DNA: TGTGCCATCAGTGAGGTAAATTCACCCCTCCACTTT. This encodes CAISEVNSPLHF.

The rearrangement joins TRBV28 to TRBJ2-7; D may be TRBD2 (6 bases). Germline assignment: CDR1 MDHEN and CDR2 SYDVKM. Trimming stripped 6 bases from V and 0 bases from J, with 9 bases between. The CDR3 runs 13 residues. CDR3 loop: CASRPGGSYEQYF. CDR3 sequence (DNA): TGTGCCAGCAGACCCGGGGGCTCCTACGAGCAGTACTTC.

The rearrangement links TRBV27 to TRBJ1-5; D uncertain. Germline CDR1 and CDR2: MNHEY and SMNVEV (reference sequence). The CDR3 consists of 14 residues. With 6 bases removed from V and 0 bases from J, the gap between germline ends came to 9 bases. CDR3 nucleotide sequence: TGTGCCAGCAGCTCCGGGGTTAGCAATCAGCCCCAGCATTTT. Its translation: CASSSGVSNQPQHF.

V gene TRBV6-5 combines with J gene TRBJ1-2; a possible D gene is TRBD1 (6 bases). V was trimmed by 0 bases and J by 4 bases, leaving 9 bases between them. CDR1 is MNHEY, CDR2 SVGAGI, per germline. This CDR3 has 14 amino acids. The CDR3 region is CASSYSQGPYGYTF. CDR3 DNA sequence: TGTGCCAGCAGTTACTCCCAGGGGCCCTATGGCTACACCTTC.

The gene calls are TRBV27 and TRBJ1-6; 10 nucleotides agree with TRBD1. The junction had 6 bases not matched to a gene; V was cut back by 6 bases and J by 4 bases. The CDR3 has 16 residues. CDR1 MNHEY and CDR2 SMNVEV come from the germline V gene (reference sequence). The CDR3 loop reads CASRWTGGGYNSPLHF. The CDR3 DNA is TGTGCCAGCAGATGGACAGGGGGAGGATATAATTCACCCCTCCACTTT.

The chain is built from TRBV10-3 and TRBJ2-3; 8 bases are a match to TRBD2. V was clipped by 10 bases and J by 0 bases; unmatched bases: 3. The CDR3 contains 13 residues. In germline, CDR1 is ENHRY, CDR2 SYGVKD. The CDR3 here is CASTSGSTDTQYF. CDR3 nucleotides: TGTGCCAGTACTAGCGGTAGCACAGATACGCAGTATTTT.

J is TRBJ2-1 and V is TRBV9; TRBD1 agrees at 11 bases. CDR1 is SGDLS and CDR2 is YYNGEE in the germline V gene. Trimming at V came to 4 bases and at J to 1 base, leaving 7 bases not matched to a gene. The length of the CDR3 is 17 residues. The CDR3 nucleotides are TGTGCCAGCAGCAAGGGACAGGGGGTTTTTTCCTACAATGAGCAGTTCTTC. This gives the protein CASSKGQGVFSYNEQFF.

This chain links TRBV11-2 with TRBJ2-5; 10 bases agree with TRBD1. The ends lost 1 base at V and 7 bases at J; junction bases unmatched: 12. Germline lookup yields CDR1 SGHAT and CDR2 FQNNGV. This CDR3 is 17 amino acids long. The CDR3, as DNA: TGTGCCAGCAGCTTAGCACGCCGGGACAGGGGACAGGGGACCCAGTACTTC. Amino acids: CASSLARRDRGQGTQYF. The full variable domain, completed using reference TRBV11-2 and TRBJ2-5, is EAGVAQSPRYKIIEKRQSVAFWCNPISGHATLYWYQQILGQGPKLLIQFQNNGVVDDSQLPKDRFSAERLKGVDSTLKIQPAKLEDSAVYLCASSLARRDRGQGTQYFGPGTRLLVL.

V gene TRBV2 combines with J gene TRBJ1-5, with a tentative D call TRBD1 (5 bases). This CDR3 is 15 amino acids long. Germline CDR1 reads SNHLY; CDR2 reads FYNNEI. V lost 6 bases and J 0 bases, leaving 12 bases between the germline ends. The CDR3 reads CASREGIHSNQPQHF. The CDR3 DNA reads TGTGCCAGCAGGGAGGGGATCCATAGCAATCAGCCCCAGCATTTT. The full variable domain, in which reference TRBV2 and TRBJ1-5 provide the parts outside the CDR3, is EPEVTQTPSHQVTQMGQEVILRCVPISNHLYFYWYRQILGQKVEFLVSFYNNEISEKSEIFDDQFSVERPDGSNFTLKIRSTKLEDSAMYFCASREGIHSNQPQHFGDGTRLSIL.

Note on this clone: Relative to the germline gene, one junction end is altered; a read error may explain this. The rearrangement joins TRBV4-2 to TRBJ1-2; D possibly corresponds to TRBD1 (5 bases). This CDR3 comprises 15 residues. Germline V gene data show CDR1 as LGHNA and CDR2 as YNFKEQ. The CDR3 here is CASSEERTSYYGYTF. The CDR3 DNA sequence: TGTGCCAGCAGCGAAGAACGGACATCTTACTATGGCTACACCTTC.

This clone appeared once. This sequence joins TRBV9 and TRBJ1-2; TRBD1 agrees at 10 bases. The CDR3 sequence is 17 residues long. Germline assignment: CDR1 SGDLS and CDR2 YYNGEE. V trimming: 4 bases; J trimming: 0 bases; junction bases outside the gene matches: 9. As DNA, the CDR3 is TGTGCCAGCAGCCCCTGGGACAGGGGTACCTCTAACTATGGCTACACCTTC. This codes for CASSPWDRGTSNYGYTF.

The chain employs TRBV28 and TRBJ2-2; 9 bases match TRBD2. The CDR3 covers 14 residues. Germline loops: CDR1 MDHEN, CDR2 SYDVKM. Losses at the gene ends were 8 bases for V and 5 bases for J; bases not matched to a gene: 6. The CDR3, as DNA: TGTGCCAGCCTTAGCGGGAGCAGGACCGGGGAGCTGTTTTTT. As protein: CASLSGSRTGELFF. The full variable domain, rest sourced from reference TRBV28 and TRBJ2-2, is DVKVTQSSRYLVKRTGEKVFLECVQDMDHENMFWYRQDPGLGLRLIYFSYDVKMKEKGDIPEGYSVSREKKERFSLILESASTNQTSMYLCASLSGSRTGELFFGEGSRLTVL.

This chain joins TRBV19 and TRBJ1-1; D uncertain. Looked up from germline, CDR1 is LNHDA and CDR2 is SQIVND (reference sequence). The CDR3 totals 14 residues. The ends were cut back, 5 bases at V and 0 bases at J, with 10 bases in the middle. CDR3 coding DNA: TGTGCCAGTAGTCGTACTGTCATGAACACTGAAGCTTTCTTT. Protein: CASSRTVMNTEAFF.

The chain combines TRBV7-9 with TRBJ1-5; no clear D gene. The CDR3 is made up of 12 amino acids. The germline CDR1 and CDR2 sequences are SEHNR and FQNEAQ (reference sequence). Trimming removed 6 bases at V and 9 bases at J, with 12 bases between. The CDR3 here is CASRHQRGPQHF. As DNA, the CDR3 is TGTGCCAGCAGGCACCAACGGGGGCCCCAGCATTTT.

The CDR3 loop is CASSQGGRTEAFF. CDR3 sequence (DNA): TGTGCCAGCAGCCAAGGGGGCAGGACTGAAGCTTTCTTT. The J gene is TRBJ1-1, the V gene TRBV7-9, with 7 bases identical to TRBD1. Germline lookup yields CDR1 SEHNR and CDR2 FQNEAQ (reference sequence). The CDR3 contains 13 residues. V trimming: 5 bases; J trimming: 5 bases; junction bases outside the gene matches: 5. Full variable domain (outside the CDR3, taken from reference TRBV7-9 and TRBJ1-1): DTGVSQNPRHKITKRGQNVTFRCDPISEHNRLYWYRQTLGQGPEFLTYFQNEAQLEKSRLLSDRFSAERPKGSFSTLEIQRTEQGDSAMYLCASSQGGRTEAFFGQGTRLTVV.

This chain links TRBV28 with TRBJ2-1; TRBD1 is a possible D gene (5 bases). CDR3 length equals 13 residues. Germline-derived CDR1 and CDR2 are MDHEN and SYDVKM. V lost 2 bases to trimming and J lost 7 bases, with 9 bases between them. The CDR3 DNA is TGTGCCAGCAGTTTAGACAGACCAAATGAGCAGTTCTTC. It encodes CASSLDRPNEQFF. Complete variable domain (other parts from reference TRBV28 and TRBJ2-1): DVKVTQSSRYLVKRTGEKVFLECVQDMDHENMFWYRQDPGLGLRLIYFSYDVKMKEKGDIPEGYSVSREKKERFSLILESASTNQTSMYLCASSLDRPNEQFFGPGTRLTVL.

This chain joins TRBV25-1 and TRBJ2-1; the match to TRBD1 covers 10 bases. The CDR3 runs 15 residues. CDR1 and CDR2 from the germline V gene are MGHDK and SYGVNS. V gave up 5 bases and J gave up 6 bases; unmatched junction bases: 7. The CDR3 is CASSPADRGVNEQFF. CDR3 nucleotide sequence: TGTGCCAGCAGTCCGGCGGACAGGGGGGTCAATGAGCAGTTCTTC. The full variable domain, in which reference TRBV25-1 and TRBJ2-1 provide the parts outside the CDR3, is EADIYQTPRYLVIGTGKKITLECSQTMGHDKMYWYQQDPGMELHLIHYSYGVNSTEKGDLSSESTVSRIRTEHFPLTLESARPSHTSQYLCASSPADRGVNEQFFGPGTRLTVL.

This sequence joins TRBV27 and TRBJ2-7, with D perhaps matching TRBD2 (6 bases). Germline-derived CDR1 and CDR2 are MNHEY and SMNVEV (reference sequence). CDR3 size: 12 residues. Trimming removed 4 bases from V and 2 bases from J, with 6 bases in between. The CDR3 region is CASSSGAYEQYF. CDR3 DNA: TGTGCCAGCAGTTCGGGGGCCTACGAGCAGTACTTC.

The chain uses TRBV30 and TRBJ2-5; tentatively, D is TRBD1 (6 bases). This CDR3 comprises 15 residues. Between the trimmed V and J ends, which lost 6 bases and 2 bases, there was a span of 19 bases. Germline CDR1 reads GTSNPN; CDR2 reads SVGIG (reference sequence). The CDR3 loop is CACHHGGQSQETQYF. Written as DNA, the CDR3 is TGTGCCTGCCACCATGGAGGACAGTCACAAGAGACCCAGTACTTC.

The J gene is TRBJ2-2, the V gene TRBV3-1 (or the pseudogene TRBV3-2); 11 bases map to TRBD1. The V and J ends lost 7 bases and 5 bases, in that order; junction bases with no gene match: 9. Looked up from germline, CDR1 is LGHDT and CDR2 is YNNKEL (reference sequence). This CDR3 spans 16 amino acids. The CDR3, as DNA: TGTGCCAGCACCAATTCCGGGACAGGGGGAACCGGGGAGCTGTTTTTT. It translates to CASTNSGTGGTGELFF.

The genes are TRBV2 and TRBJ1-2, with 8 bases fitting TRBD1. The germline gives CDR1 SNHLY, CDR2 FYNNEI. Trimming cost V 8 bases and J 6 bases; bases outside gene matches: 20. This CDR3 comprises 17 residues. In nucleotides, the CDR3 is TGTGCCAGCTCGGCAACCGGGACAGGCGGCTTGGGGGATGGCTACACCTTC. Its protein is CASSATGTGGLGDGYTF. The variable domain in full, completed from reference TRBV2 and TRBJ1-2, reads EPEVTQTPSHQVTQMGQEVILRCVPISNHLYFYWYRQILGQKVEFLVSFYNNEISEKSEIFDDQFSVERPDGSNFTLKIRSTKLEDSAMYFCASSATGTGGLGDGYTFGSGTRLTVV.

This CDR3 reads CASSSSSQGARYGYTF. The CDR3 DNA is TGCGCCAGCAGCTCATCCTCGCAGGGGGCGCGTTATGGCTACACCTTC. This chain links TRBV5-1 with TRBJ1-2, with 8 bases that match TRBD1. Germline CDR1 is SGHRS and CDR2 is YFSETQ. This CDR3 is 16 amino acids long. V lost 3 bases and J lost 5; bases outside the gene matches: 12.

In its sample, this clone was seen a few times. The chain recombines TRBV29-1 with TRBJ2-1; TRBD2 is a possible D gene (6 bases). Germline V gene data show CDR1 as SQVTM and CDR2 as ANQGSEA. Trimming stripped 3 bases from V and 6 bases from J, with 18 bases between. The CDR3 consists of 15 residues. The CDR3: CSVDRSLRGSNEQFF. The CDR3, as DNA: TGCAGCGTTGACAGGAGCTTACGGGGGTCCAATGAGCAGTTCTTC.

The chain combines TRBV3-1 (or the pseudogene TRBV3-2) with TRBJ1-1; 8 bases are a match to TRBD1. V shed 0 bases and J 8 bases; nucleotides not matched to a gene: 2. The CDR3 contains 13 residues. The germline V gene has CDR1 LGHDT and CDR2 YNNKEL (reference sequence). The CDR3 bases are TGTGCCAGCAGCCAAGATTGGGACAGGGAAGCTTTCTTT. Translated, it gives CASSQDWDREAFF.

The chain links TRBV7-7 to TRBJ2-5; no clear D gene. The V and J ends lost 5 bases and 4 bases respectively, with 17 bases between them. The CDR3 runs to 15 residues. CDR1 SSHAT and CDR2 FNYEAQ come from the germline V gene (reference sequence). The CDR3 loop is CASSLGGRSGETQYF. The CDR3 DNA sequence: TGTGCCAGCAGCCTGGGTGGGCGATCAGGAGAGACCCAGTACTTC.

CDR3 DNA sequence: TGTGCCAGCAGTTCCCTAGGCGAGCAGTACTTC. Translated: CASSSLGEQYF. The chain uses TRBV27 and TRBJ2-7; D is ambiguous. The germline gives CDR1 MNHEY, CDR2 SMNVEV (reference sequence). The V gene lost 4 bases and the J gene lost 6 bases, with 7 bases spanning the gap. This CDR3 contains 11 residues.

The chain combines TRBV16 with TRBJ1-1; tentative D call: TRBD1 (6 bases). Germline values: CDR1 KGHSY, CDR2 FQNENV. V lost 2 bases to trimming and J lost 0 bases, with 7 bases between them. The CDR3 is 14 residues long. The CDR3 DNA follows: TGTGCCAGCAGCCAAGGGGACATGAACACTGAAGCTTTCTTT. It translates to CASSQGDMNTEAFF.